This TCR beta chain comes out of a study of cytomegalovirus exposure and HLA in healthy donors. General study points: Certain sequence variants were highly shared and formed a cluster, and this cluster was likely a sequencing artifact. The records held CMV serostatus as the only immune exposure information.

Worth noting for this clone: What it recognizes is unknown.

Germline CDR1 and CDR2: SGHVS and FNYEAQ. The CDR3 is 17 residues long. Trimming cost V 5 bases and J 4 bases; bases outside gene matches: 15. The PCR ran on 60 Vbeta and 13 Jbeta primers. Some clones are missing from TCRdb's copy, which holds only in-frame ones; the method was immunoSEQ multiplex PCR. The sample includes about 130,000 clones, around three quarters of them seen just once. Unrecorded immune exposure was likely among donors, who were nominally healthy when sampled. Material for sequencing was PBMCs. This clonotype originated in a woman aged 50 to 60 in good health and CMV-seronegative. The chain joins TRBV7-6 to TRBJ2-3; 7 positions match TRBD1. The CDR3 DNA reads as TGTGCCAGCAGCCTTAGGGGACAGTTAATAGGAGCAGATACGCAGTATTTT. It encodes CASSLRGQLIGADTQYF.